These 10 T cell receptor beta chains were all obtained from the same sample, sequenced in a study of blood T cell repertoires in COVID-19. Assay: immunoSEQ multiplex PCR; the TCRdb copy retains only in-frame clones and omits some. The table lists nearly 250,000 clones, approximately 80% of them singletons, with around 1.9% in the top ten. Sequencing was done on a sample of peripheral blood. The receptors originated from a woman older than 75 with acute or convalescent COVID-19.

As DNA, the CDR3 is TGCAGTGCTAGTGGACAGGGTGGAAGCACTGAAGCTTTCTTT. Translated, it gives CSASGQGGSTEAFF. The J gene is TRBJ1-1, the V gene TRBV20-1; TRBD1 aligns across 8 bases. This CDR3 is built from 14 residues. Germline assignment: CDR1 DFQATT and CDR2 SNEGSKA (reference sequence). The V segment lost 3 bases and the J segment 4 bases; nucleotides outside the gene matches: 7.

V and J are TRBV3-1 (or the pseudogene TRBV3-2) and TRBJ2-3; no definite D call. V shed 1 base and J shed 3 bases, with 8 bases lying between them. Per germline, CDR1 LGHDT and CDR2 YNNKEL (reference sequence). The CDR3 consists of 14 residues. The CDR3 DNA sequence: TGTGCCAGCAGCCAAGTTCTAGGAACAGATACGCAGTATTTT. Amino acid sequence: CASSQVLGTDTQYF.

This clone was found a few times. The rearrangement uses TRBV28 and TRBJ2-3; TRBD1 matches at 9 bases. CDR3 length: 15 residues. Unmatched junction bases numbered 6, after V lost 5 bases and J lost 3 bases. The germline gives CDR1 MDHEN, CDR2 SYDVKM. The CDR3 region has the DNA TGTGCCAGCAGTCTCCCGACAGGGGGGACAGATACGCAGTATTTT. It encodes CASSLPTGGTDTQYF.

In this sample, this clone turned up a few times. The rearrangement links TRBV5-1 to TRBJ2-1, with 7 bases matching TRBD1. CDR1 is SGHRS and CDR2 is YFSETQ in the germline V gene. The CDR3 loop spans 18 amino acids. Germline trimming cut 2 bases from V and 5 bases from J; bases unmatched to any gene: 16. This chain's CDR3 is CASSFSPPSLGGHNEQFF. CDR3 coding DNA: TGCGCCAGCAGCTTTAGTCCTCCCTCCCTAGGGGGCCACAATGAGCAGTTCTTC.

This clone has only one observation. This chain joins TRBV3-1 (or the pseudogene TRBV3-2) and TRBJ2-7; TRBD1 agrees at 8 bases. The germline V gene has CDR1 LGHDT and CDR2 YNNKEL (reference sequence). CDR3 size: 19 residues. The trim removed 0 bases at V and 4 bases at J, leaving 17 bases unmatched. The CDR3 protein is CASSQDNGGRGLFGYEQYF. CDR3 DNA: TGTGCCAGCAGCCAAGATAACGGTGGCAGGGGGCTGTTCGGTTACGAGCAGTACTTC.

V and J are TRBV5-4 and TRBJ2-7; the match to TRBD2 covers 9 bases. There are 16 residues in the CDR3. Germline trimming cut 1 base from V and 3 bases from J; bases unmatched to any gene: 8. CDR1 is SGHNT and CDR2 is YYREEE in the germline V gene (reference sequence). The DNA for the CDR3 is TGTGCCAGCAGCTTGTCCGTAGCGGGAGCGAGCTACGAGCAGTACTTC. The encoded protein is CASSLSVAGASYEQYF.

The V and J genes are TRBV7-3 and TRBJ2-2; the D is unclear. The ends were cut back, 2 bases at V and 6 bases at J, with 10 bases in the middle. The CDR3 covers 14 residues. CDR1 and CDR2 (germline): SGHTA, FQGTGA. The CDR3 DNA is TGTGCCAGCAGCTTACTCTCCTGGCCCGGGGAGCTGTTTTTT. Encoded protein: CASSLLSWPGELFF.

The DNA for the CDR3 is TGTGCCAGCAGCCAAGAGGGCAGGGGAGGCAATCAGCCCCAGCATTTT. This translates into CASSQEGRGGNQPQHF. V is TRBV3-1 (or the pseudogene TRBV3-2) and J is TRBJ1-5; D possibly corresponds to TRBD1 (6 bases). V was pared by 0 bases and J by 2 bases, with 11 bases between. This CDR3 has 16 residues. Germline-derived CDR1 and CDR2 are LGHDT and YNNKEL (reference sequence).

This CDR3 is CASSQERRGNEQFF. The CDR3 DNA reads as TGCGCCAGCAGCCAAGAACGAAGGGGAAATGAGCAGTTCTTC. The chain joins TRBV4-3 to TRBJ2-1, with D tentatively TRBD1 (5 bases). With 0 bases removed from V and 7 bases from J, the gap between germline ends came to 10 bases. The CDR3 length is 14 residues. Per the germline V gene, CDR1 is LGHNA and CDR2 is YSLEER.

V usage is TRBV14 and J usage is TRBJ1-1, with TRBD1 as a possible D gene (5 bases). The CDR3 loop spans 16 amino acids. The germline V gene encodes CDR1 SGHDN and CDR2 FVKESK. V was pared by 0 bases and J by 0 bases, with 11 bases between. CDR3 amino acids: CASSQDKGQVNTEAFF. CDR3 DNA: TGTGCCAGCAGCCAAGACAAGGGGCAGGTGAACACTGAAGCTTTCTTT.